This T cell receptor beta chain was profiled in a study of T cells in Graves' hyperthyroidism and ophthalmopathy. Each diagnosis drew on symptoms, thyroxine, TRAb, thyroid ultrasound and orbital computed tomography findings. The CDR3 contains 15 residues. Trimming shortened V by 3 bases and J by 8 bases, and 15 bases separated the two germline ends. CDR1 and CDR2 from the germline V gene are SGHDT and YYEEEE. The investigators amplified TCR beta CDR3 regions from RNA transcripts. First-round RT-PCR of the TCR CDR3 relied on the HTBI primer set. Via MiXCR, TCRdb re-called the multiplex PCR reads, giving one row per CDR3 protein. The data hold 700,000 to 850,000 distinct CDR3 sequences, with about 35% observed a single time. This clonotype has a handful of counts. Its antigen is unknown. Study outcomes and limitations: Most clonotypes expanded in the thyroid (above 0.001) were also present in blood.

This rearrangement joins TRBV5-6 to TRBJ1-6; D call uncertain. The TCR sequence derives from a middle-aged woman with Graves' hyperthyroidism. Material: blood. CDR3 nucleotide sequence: TGTGCCAGCAGCTACTACGGTTTAAGGGATTCACCCCTCCACTTT. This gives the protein CASSYYGLRDSPLHF.